This TCR beta chain was obtained from a study of cytomegalovirus exposure and HLA in healthy donors. Overall study: Prior work identified 120 million or so unique TCR beta sequences in some 180 million T cells. Study findings and constraints: Later on, an analysis showed TCR association rates differing by HLA locus, with DRB1 the most and HLA-C the fewest. Despite most TCR sequences being rare, some public TCRs occurred in many donors. The authors enumerated 164 TCR beta chains as linked to cytomegalovirus.

J was trimmed by 6 bases and V by 0 bases; bases with no gene match: 4. This CDR3 spans 17 amino acids. The germline gives CDR1 LGHNA, CDR2 YNFKEQ. PCR employed 60 Vbeta and 13 Jbeta primers. Profiled with immunoSEQ multiplex PCR; TCRdb holds only in-frame clones, not every one. The sample gives roughly 150,000 clones, roughly 80% of which show up once; around 11% is in the top ten. Note on this clone: Its target is not known.

V usage is TRBV4-2 and J usage is TRBJ2-2, with 13 positions matching TRBD2. The specimen sequenced was PBMCs. This clonotype originated in a man aged 18 to 29 in good health and CMV-seropositive. CDR3 nucleotide sequence: TGTGCCAGCAGCCAAGATTCACTAGCGGGAGGGGCCGGGGAGCTGTTTTTT. As protein: CASSQDSLAGGAGELFF.